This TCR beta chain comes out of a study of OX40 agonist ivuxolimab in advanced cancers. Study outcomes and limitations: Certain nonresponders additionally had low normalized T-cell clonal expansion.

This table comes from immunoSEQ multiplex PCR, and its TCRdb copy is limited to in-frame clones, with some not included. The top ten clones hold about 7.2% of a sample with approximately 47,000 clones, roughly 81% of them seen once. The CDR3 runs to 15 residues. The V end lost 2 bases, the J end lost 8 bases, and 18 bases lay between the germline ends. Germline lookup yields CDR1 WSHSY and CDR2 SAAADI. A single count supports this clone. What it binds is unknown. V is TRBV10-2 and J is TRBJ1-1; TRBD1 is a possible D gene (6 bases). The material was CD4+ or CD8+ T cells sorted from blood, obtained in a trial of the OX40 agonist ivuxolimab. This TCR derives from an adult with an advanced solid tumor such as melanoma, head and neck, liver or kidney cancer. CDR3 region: CASSEPIDRPREAFF. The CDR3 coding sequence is TGCGCCAGCAGTGAGCCGATCGACAGGCCCAGGGAAGCTTTCTTT.